One sample yielded the 25 T cell receptor beta chains listed below, sequenced in a study of cytomegalovirus exposure and HLA in healthy donors. It was with 60 Vbeta and 13 Jbeta primers that the PCR ran. Data came from immunoSEQ multiplex PCR; TCRdb stores just in-frame clones and leaves some out. The profile covers about 110,000 clones, with roughly 70% appearing a single time and 14% taken by the ten largest. The sequencing sample was made of PBMCs. These receptors were obtained from a woman aged 40 to 50 in good health and CMV-seropositive.

V gene TRBV18 combines with J gene TRBJ1-3, with D possibly being TRBD1 (6 bases). V was clipped by 3 bases and J by 0 bases, with 15 bases between them. Germline CDR1 is KGHSH and CDR2 is LQKENI. CDR3 length equals 17 residues. The CDR3 reads CASSPRQGPSSGNTIYF. CDR3 sequence (DNA): TGTGCCAGCTCACCGAGGCAGGGGCCGAGCTCTGGAAACACCATATATTTT.

The chain recombines TRBV30 with TRBJ1-6; D unresolved. Trimming pared 8 bases from V and 6 bases from J, leaving 14 bases between. Germline-derived CDR1 and CDR2 are GTSNPN and SVGIG (reference sequence). The CDR3 is made up of 13 amino acids. DNA of the CDR3: TGTGCCGCTGTAGTCCAGGCTAATTCACCCCTCCACTTT. Translation: CAAVVQANSPLHF.

V is TRBV27 and J is TRBJ1-5; 7 nucleotides align to TRBD1. The length of the CDR3 is 18 residues. Germline CDR1 is MNHEY and CDR2 is SMNVEV (reference sequence). V shed 4 bases, J shed 1 base, and the junction held 13 bases outside the gene matches. DNA for the CDR3: TGTGCCAGCAGTTCAAGCAAAGGGGGCAAGGGAAGCAATCAGCCCCAGCATTTT. It encodes CASSSSKGGKGSNQPQHF.

The CDR3 loop reads CASSVGGGAKNEKLFF. CDR3 coding DNA: TGTGCCAGCAGCGTAGGAGGGGGGGCAAAAAATGAAAAACTGTTTTTT. The V gene is TRBV9, the J gene TRBJ1-4; D is possibly TRBD1 (6 bases). Trimming left V 0 bases short and J 5 bases short, with 14 bases between. Germline CDR1 SGDLS, CDR2 YYNGEE. CDR3 length: 16 amino acids.

The rearrangement joins TRBV7-2 to TRBJ2-3; TRBD2 agrees at 8 bases. CDR1 SGHTA and CDR2 FQGNSA come from the germline V gene. Trimming at V came to 3 bases and at J to 2 bases, leaving 13 bases not matched to a gene. This CDR3 comprises 18 residues. The CDR3 coding sequence is TGTGCCAGCAGCTTTTTGGCGGGGGGTCCAATTCTCACAGATACGCAGTATTTT. It is translated as CASSFLAGGPILTDTQYF.

This clone was seen a single time. The chain combines TRBV5-1 with TRBJ1-1; 9 positions match TRBD1. The V and J ends lost 4 bases and 1 base, in that order; junction bases with no gene match: 8. Germline CDR1 SGHRS, CDR2 YFSETQ. The CDR3 runs to 16 residues. The CDR3 coding sequence is TGCGCCAGCAGCCTGCAACCGGGACAGGGGAACACTGAAGCTTTCTTT. Protein product: CASSLQPGQGNTEAFF.

The CDR3 nucleotides are TGTGCCAGCAGTGGGTACAGGGCTGGTGAGCAGTTCTTC. Its translation is CASSGYRAGEQFF. This sequence joins TRBV6-1 and TRBJ2-1, with a weak D call TRBD1 (6 bases). V lost 4 bases to trimming and J lost 9 bases, with 13 bases between them. The CDR3 has 13 residues. Germline CDR1 and CDR2: MNHNS and SASEGT.

The rearrangement uses TRBV4-1 and TRBJ1-4, with D possibly matching TRBD1 (5 bases). The CDR3 loop spans 16 amino acids. CDR1 MGHRA and CDR2 YSYEKL come from the germline V gene. The ends were cut back, 3 bases at V and 3 bases at J, with 14 bases in the middle. The CDR3: CASSHLRGGSNEKLFF. In DNA form, the CDR3 reads TGCGCCAGCAGCCACCTACGGGGGGGTTCTAATGAAAAACTGTTTTTT.

This clone has only one observation. This sequence joins TRBV30 and TRBJ1-5; 7 bases match TRBD1. J was trimmed by 5 bases and V by 3 bases; bases with no gene match: 4. The germline V gene has CDR1 GTSNPN and CDR2 SVGIG (reference sequence). The CDR3 spans 13 residues. The CDR3 DNA reads as TGTGCCTGGAGCTTCACAGGGGATCAGCCCCAGCATTTT. Protein: CAWSFTGDQPQHF.

This clone turned up a few times. The V call is TRBV30, the J call TRBJ1-1; TRBD1 matches at 7 bases. The CDR3 contains 13 residues. V was pared by 4 bases and J by 0 bases, with 2 bases of the junction left unmatched. In germline, CDR1 is GTSNPN, CDR2 SVGIG (reference sequence). The CDR3 sequence is CAWNGQVNTEAFF. In nucleotides, the CDR3 is TGTGCCTGGAACGGACAGGTGAACACTGAAGCTTTCTTT.

This CDR3 reads CASSGAQGYGNQPQHF. DNA for the CDR3: TGTGCCAGCAGTGGGGCACAGGGGTATGGCAATCAGCCCCAGCATTTT. V usage is TRBV2 and J usage is TRBJ1-5; 7 nucleotides match TRBD1. This CDR3 region has 16 residues. Germline assignment: CDR1 SNHLY and CDR2 FYNNEI. V was pared by 4 bases and J by 2 bases, with 8 bases of the junction left unmatched.

This chain connects TRBV2 to TRBJ1-2; D unclear. This CDR3 is built from 13 residues. The V end lost 4 bases, the J end lost 3 bases, and 9 bases lay between the germline ends. Per the germline V gene, CDR1 is SNHLY and CDR2 is FYNNEI. Written as DNA, the CDR3 is TGTGCCAGCAGTGGAGTCACAGACTATGGCTACACCTTC. It yields the protein CASSGVTDYGYTF.

The chain employs TRBV6-6 and TRBJ2-7; D is perhaps TRBD1 (5 bases). Trimming stripped 7 bases from V and 0 bases from J, with 16 bases between. The CDR3 has 15 residues. Germline CDR1 and CDR2: MNHNY and SVGAGI (reference sequence). CDR3 nucleotides: TGTGCCAGCACCAAGGGGCAGGGAAGCTCCTACGAGCAGTACTTC. It specifies CASTKGQGSSYEQYF.

This chain connects TRBV6-5 to TRBJ2-7, with TRBD1 as a possible D gene (5 bases). The V and J ends lost 2 bases and 2 bases respectively, with 16 bases between them. CDR3 length: 16 residues. Germline V gives CDR1 MNHEY, CDR2 SVGAGI. CDR3 residues: CASSYRGWGETYEQYF. The CDR3 DNA sequence: TGTGCCAGCAGTTACCGTGGTTGGGGCGAGACCTACGAGCAGTACTTC.

This chain joins TRBV10-3 and TRBJ2-2; 14 nucleotides align to TRBD2. Looked up from germline, CDR1 is ENHRY and CDR2 is SYGVKD. The CDR3 extends over 18 amino acids. V was pared by 0 bases and J by 5 bases, with 5 bases of the junction left unmatched. This chain's CDR3 is CAISESTSGGAGTGELFF. As DNA, the CDR3 is TGTGCCATCAGTGAGTCGACTAGCGGGGGGGCCGGTACCGGGGAGCTGTTTTTT.

CDR3 nucleotides: TGTGCCAGCAGCCCGGAAGGGAGGAACTATGGCTACACCTTC. Its protein is CASSPEGRNYGYTF. The chain has TRBV5-6 and TRBJ1-2, with D unresolved. Germline-derived CDR1 and CDR2 are SGHDT and YYEEEE. This CDR3 has 14 residues. The V end was cut by 4 bases, the J end by 2 bases, with 12 bases between.

This chain joins TRBV6-5 and TRBJ2-3; D not certain. The germline V gene encodes CDR1 MNHEY and CDR2 SVGAGI. The CDR3 is made up of 15 amino acids. Trimming took off 0 bases at V and 6 bases at J, with 13 bases between the two ends. The chain's CDR3 is CASSYSQLLVDTQYF. In nucleotides, the CDR3 is TGTGCCAGCAGTTACTCCCAACTCCTTGTGGATACGCAGTATTTT.

V and J are TRBV7-9 and TRBJ2-7; D perhaps matches TRBD1 (5 bases). V lost 0 bases to trimming and J lost 0 bases, with 9 bases between them. The CDR3 has 15 residues. In germline, CDR1 is SEHNR, CDR2 FQNEAQ (reference sequence). The CDR3 bases are TGTGCCAGCAGCTTAGCAGGGGCCAGCTCCTACGAGCAGTACTTC. This translates into CASSLAGASSYEQYF.

The chain is built from TRBV19 and TRBJ2-7; possible D gene TRBD2, 6 bases. The length of the CDR3 is 14 residues. Germline lookup yields CDR1 LNHDA and CDR2 SQIVND (reference sequence). V shed 7 bases and J shed 7 bases, with 20 bases lying between them. CDR3 residues: CASNPGLRGGEQYF. The CDR3 nucleotides are TGTGCCAGTAACCCAGGCCTGAGAGGAGGGGAGCAGTACTTC.

This clone appeared once. The V and J genes are TRBV19 and TRBJ2-5; 7 bases match TRBD1. The CDR3 sequence is 16 residues long. V lost 3 bases, J lost 3 bases, and 10 bases stayed unmatched. Germline V gene sequence: CDR1 LNHDA, CDR2 SQIVND (reference sequence). CDR3 protein: CASSMGALQGKETQYF. CDR3 in DNA: TGTGCCAGTAGTATGGGGGCCCTACAGGGGAAAGAGACCCAGTACTTC.

The rearrangement uses TRBV5-6 and TRBJ1-3; D may be TRBD1 (6 bases). The CDR3 extends over 16 amino acids. V lost 0 bases and J 0 bases, leaving 10 bases between the germline ends. Germline V gives CDR1 SGHDT, CDR2 YYEEEE. The CDR3 nucleotides are TGTGCCAGCAGCTTGGCCGCCAGGGGCTCTGGAAACACCATATATTTT. Protein sequence: CASSLAARGSGNTIYF.

The chain is built from TRBV11-3 and TRBJ1-1; no reliable D call. CDR1 and CDR2 from the germline V gene are SGHNT and YENEEA. The V and J ends lost 3 bases and 3 bases respectively, with 8 bases between them. CDR3 length: 13 residues. CDR3 in DNA: TGTGCCAGCAGCTTCGACACAGACACTGAAGCTTTCTTT. Encoded protein: CASSFDTDTEAFF.

The rearrangement links TRBV4-1 to TRBJ2-5; 7 positions agree with TRBD2. CDR1 and CDR2 (germline): MGHRA, YSYEKL. V lost 4 bases, J lost 1 base, and 12 bases stayed unmatched. The CDR3 length is 17 residues. CDR3 nucleotide sequence: TGCGCCAGCAGCCCGCTAGCCCGGACTAGATCCCAAGAGACCCAGTACTTC. This codes for CASSPLARTRSQETQYF.

The CDR3 loop is CASSLGQGLSGNTIYF. In DNA, the CDR3 is TGTGCCAGCAGCCTTGGACAGGGCTTATCTGGAAACACCATATATTTT. The rearrangement uses TRBV5-4 and TRBJ1-3, with TRBD1 identical over 8 bases. Germline CDR1 SGHNT, CDR2 YYREEE (reference sequence). The V gene end was trimmed by 4 bases and the J gene end by 1 base; junction bases not matched to a gene: 7. The CDR3 runs to 16 residues.

The chain combines TRBV4-2 with TRBJ2-7; 8 bases align to TRBD1. This CDR3 has 17 amino acids. Trimming at V came to 4 bases and at J to 7 bases, leaving 18 bases not matched to a gene. The germline gives CDR1 LGHNA, CDR2 YNFKEQ. CDR3: CASSLWTGPNNEREQYF. For the CDR3, the DNA is TGTGCCAGCAGCCTCTGGACAGGGCCGAACAACGAAAGGGAGCAGTACTTC.